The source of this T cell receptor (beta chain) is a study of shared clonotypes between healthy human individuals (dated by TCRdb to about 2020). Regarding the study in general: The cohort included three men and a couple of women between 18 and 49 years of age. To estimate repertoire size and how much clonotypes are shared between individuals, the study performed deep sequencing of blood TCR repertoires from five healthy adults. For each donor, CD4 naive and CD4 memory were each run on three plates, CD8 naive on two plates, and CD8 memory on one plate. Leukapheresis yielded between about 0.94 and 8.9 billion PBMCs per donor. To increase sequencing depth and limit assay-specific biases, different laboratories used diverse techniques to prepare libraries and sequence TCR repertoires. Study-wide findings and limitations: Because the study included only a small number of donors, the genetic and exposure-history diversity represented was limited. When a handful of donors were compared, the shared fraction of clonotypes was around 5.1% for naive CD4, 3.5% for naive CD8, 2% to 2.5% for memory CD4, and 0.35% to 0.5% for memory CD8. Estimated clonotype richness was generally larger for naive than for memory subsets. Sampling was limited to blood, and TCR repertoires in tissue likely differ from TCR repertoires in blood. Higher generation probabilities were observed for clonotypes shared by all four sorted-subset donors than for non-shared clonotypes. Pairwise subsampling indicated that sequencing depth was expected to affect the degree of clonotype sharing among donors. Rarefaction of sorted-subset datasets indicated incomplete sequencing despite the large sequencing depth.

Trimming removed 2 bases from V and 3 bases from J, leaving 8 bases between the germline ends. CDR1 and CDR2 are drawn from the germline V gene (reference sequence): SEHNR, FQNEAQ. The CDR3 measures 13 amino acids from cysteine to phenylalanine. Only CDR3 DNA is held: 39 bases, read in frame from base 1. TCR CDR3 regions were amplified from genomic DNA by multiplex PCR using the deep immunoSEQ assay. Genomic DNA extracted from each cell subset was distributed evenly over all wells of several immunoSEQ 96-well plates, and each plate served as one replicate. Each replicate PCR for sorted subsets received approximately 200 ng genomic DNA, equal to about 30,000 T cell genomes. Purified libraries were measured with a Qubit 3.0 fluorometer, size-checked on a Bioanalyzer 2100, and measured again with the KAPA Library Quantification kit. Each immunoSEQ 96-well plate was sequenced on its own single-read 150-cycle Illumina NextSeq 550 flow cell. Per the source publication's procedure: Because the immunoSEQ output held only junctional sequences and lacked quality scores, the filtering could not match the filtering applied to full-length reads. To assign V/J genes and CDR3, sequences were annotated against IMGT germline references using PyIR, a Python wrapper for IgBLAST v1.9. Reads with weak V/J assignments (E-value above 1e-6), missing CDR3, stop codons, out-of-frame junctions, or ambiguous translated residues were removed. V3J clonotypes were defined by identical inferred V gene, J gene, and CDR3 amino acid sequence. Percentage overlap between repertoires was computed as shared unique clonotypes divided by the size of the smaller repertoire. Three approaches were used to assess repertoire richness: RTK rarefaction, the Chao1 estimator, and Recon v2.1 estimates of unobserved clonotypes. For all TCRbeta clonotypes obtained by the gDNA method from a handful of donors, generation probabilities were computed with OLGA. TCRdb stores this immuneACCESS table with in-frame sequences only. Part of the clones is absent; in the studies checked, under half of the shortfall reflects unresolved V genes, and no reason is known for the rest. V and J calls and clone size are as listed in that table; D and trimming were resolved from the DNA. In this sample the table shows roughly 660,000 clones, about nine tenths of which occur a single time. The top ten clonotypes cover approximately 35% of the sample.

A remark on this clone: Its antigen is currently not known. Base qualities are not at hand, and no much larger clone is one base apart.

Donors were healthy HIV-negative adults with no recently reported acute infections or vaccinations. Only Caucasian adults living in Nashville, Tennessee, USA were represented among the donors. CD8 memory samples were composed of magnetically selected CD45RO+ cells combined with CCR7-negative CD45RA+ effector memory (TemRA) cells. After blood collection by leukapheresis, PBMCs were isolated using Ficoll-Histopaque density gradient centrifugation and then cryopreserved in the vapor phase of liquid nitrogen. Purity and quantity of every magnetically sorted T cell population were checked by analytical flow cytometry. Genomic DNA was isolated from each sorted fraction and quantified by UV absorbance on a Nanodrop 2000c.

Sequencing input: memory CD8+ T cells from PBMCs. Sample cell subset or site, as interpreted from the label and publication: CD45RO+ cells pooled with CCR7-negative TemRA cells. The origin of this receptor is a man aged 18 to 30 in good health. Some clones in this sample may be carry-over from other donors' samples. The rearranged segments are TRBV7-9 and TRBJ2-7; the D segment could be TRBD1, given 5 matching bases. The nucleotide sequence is TGTGCCAGCAGCTTACCGACAGACTACGAGCAGTACTTC. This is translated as CASSLPTDYEQYF.